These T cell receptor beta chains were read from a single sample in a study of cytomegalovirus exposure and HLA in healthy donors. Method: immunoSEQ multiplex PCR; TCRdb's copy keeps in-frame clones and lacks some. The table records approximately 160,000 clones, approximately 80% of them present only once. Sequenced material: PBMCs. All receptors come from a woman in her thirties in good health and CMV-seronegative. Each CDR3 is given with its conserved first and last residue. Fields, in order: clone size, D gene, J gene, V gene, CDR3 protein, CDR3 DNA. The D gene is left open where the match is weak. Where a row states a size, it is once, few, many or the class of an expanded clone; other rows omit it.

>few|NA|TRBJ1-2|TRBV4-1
CASSQGSREFGYTF
TGCGCCAGCAGCCAAGGAAGTCGAGAGTTTGGCTACACCTTC
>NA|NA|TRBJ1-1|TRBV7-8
CASSLARGTEAFF
TGTGCCAGCAGCTTAGCCCGGGGGACTGAAGCTTTCTTT
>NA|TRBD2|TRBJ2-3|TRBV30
CACHGGGGRGADTQYF
TGTGCCTGCCACGGTGGTGGCGGGAGGGGCGCAGATACGCAGTATTTT
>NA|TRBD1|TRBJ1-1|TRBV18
CASSLHFDRGQTEAFF
TGTGCCAGCTCACTACATTTTGACAGGGGGCAAACTGAAGCTTTCTTT
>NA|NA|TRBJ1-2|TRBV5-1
CASSLSYTSSNYGYTF
TGCGCCAGCAGCTTGAGTTACACCTCCTCTAACTATGGCTACACCTTC
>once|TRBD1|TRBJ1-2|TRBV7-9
CASSLGQGGLSNYGYTF
TGTGCCAGCAGCTTAGGCCAGGGGGGCCTTTCTAACTATGGCTACACCTTC
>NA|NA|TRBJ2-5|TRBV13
CASSLFRKLQQETQYF
TGTGCCAGCAGCTTATTTCGTAAATTGCAGCAAGAGACCCAGTACTTC
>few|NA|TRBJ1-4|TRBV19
CASTNRQPPRREKLFF
TGTGCCAGTACCAATAGACAGCCTCCTCGGCGCGAAAAACTGTTTTTT
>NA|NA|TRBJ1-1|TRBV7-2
CASSPFTGINTEAFF
TGTGCCAGCAGCCCGTTTACAGGGATTAACACTGAAGCTTTCTTT
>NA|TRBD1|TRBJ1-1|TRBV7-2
CASSFGTGRTEAFF
TGTGCCAGCAGCTTTGGGACAGGGCGGACTGAAGCTTTCTTT
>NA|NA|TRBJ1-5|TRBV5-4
CASSPGRGGNQPQHF
TGTGCCAGCAGCCCCGGAAGGGGTGGCAATCAGCCCCAGCATTTT
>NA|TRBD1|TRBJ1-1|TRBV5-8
CASSEGTGRGLMNTEAFF
TGTGCCAGCAGCGAAGGGACAGGACGCGGGCTCATGAACACTGAAGCTTTCTTT
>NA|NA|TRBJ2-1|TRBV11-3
CASSLGGYNEQFF
TGTGCCAGCAGCTTAGGAGGGTACAATGAGCAGTTCTTC
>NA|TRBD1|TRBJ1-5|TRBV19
CASSTTGTGGFQPQHF
TGTGCCAGTAGTACAACCGGGACAGGAGGTTTCCAGCCCCAGCATTTT
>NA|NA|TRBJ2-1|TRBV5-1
CASSASGAYNEQFF
TGCGCCAGCAGCGCCTCCGGGGCCTACAATGAGCAGTTCTTC
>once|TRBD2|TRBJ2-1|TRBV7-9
CASSPGSGGQEFEQFF
TGTGCCAGCAGCCCGGGGAGCGGGGGCCAGGAGTTCGAGCAGTTCTTC
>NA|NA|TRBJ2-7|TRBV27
CASSPRPPTPPYEQYF
TGTGCCAGCAGTCCTCGTCCCCCTACTCCCCCCTACGAGCAGTACTTC
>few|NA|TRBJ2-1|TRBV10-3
CATTPAEEPYNEQFF
TGTGCCACTACTCCCGCCGAAGAACCTTACAATGAGCAGTTCTTC
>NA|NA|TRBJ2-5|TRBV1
CTSSLRETSGRAGETQYF
TGCACCAGCAGCCTGCGAGAGACTAGCGGGAGGGCCGGGGAGACCCAGTACTTC
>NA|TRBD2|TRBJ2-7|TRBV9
CASSVGLAGDYEQYF
TGTGCCAGCAGCGTAGGACTAGCGGGAGACTACGAGCAGTACTTC
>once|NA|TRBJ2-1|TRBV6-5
CASRRVPAGEQFF
TGTGCCAGCAGGAGGGTTCCCGCCGGTGAGCAGTTCTTC
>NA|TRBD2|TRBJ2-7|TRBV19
CASSIETGLENSEQYF
TGTGCCAGTAGTATTGAAACGGGACTAGAGAACTCCGAGCAGTACTTC
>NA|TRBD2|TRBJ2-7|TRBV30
CAWTGPLAGVTEQYF
TGTGCCTGGACTGGGCCCCTAGCGGGAGTTACCGAGCAGTACTTC
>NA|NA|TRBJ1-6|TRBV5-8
CASSFRGNSPLHF
TGTGCCAGCAGCTTCAGGGGAAATTCACCCCTCCACTTT
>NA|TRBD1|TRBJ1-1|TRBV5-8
CASSFIRQGATEAFF
TGTGCCAGCAGCTTTATCCGACAGGGGGCCACTGAAGCTTTCTTT
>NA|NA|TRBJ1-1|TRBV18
CASSLTLGVANTEAFF
TGTGCCAGCTCTCTCACACTCGGGGTAGCGAACACTGAAGCTTTCTTT
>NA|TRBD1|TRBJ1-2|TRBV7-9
CASSLRDRGDYGYTF
TGTGCCAGCAGCTTACGGGACAGGGGGGACTATGGCTACACCTTC
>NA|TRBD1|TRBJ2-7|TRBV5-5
CASSLRGDRGYEQYF
TGTGCCAGCAGCTTGCGGGGCGACAGGGGCTACGAGCAGTACTTC
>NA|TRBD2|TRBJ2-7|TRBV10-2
CASRRREGTEQYF
TGCGCCAGCAGGAGACGGGAGGGGACGGAGCAGTACTTC
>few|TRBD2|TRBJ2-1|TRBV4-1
CASSQEGTSGRARYNEQFF
TGCGCCAGCAGCCAAGAGGGGACTAGCGGGAGGGCTCGCTACAATGAGCAGTTCTTC
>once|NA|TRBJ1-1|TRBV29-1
CSGEDRYDTEAFF
TGCAGCGGTGAAGACAGGTACGACACTGAAGCTTTCTTT
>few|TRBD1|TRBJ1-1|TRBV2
CASSETGGDTEAFF
TGTGCCAGCAGTGAAACAGGGGGGGACACTGAAGCTTTCTTT
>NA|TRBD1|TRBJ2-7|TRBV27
CASSLSFGTGVYEQYF
TGTGCCAGCAGTTTATCGTTCGGTACAGGGGTGTACGAGCAGTACTTC
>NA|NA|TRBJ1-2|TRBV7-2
CASSLDRGLGGYTF
TGTGCCAGCAGCTTAGACCGCGGGTTGGGTGGCTACACCTTC
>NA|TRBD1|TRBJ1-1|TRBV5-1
CASTFDRVLNTEAFF
TGCGCCAGCACATTCGACAGGGTTTTGAACACTGAAGCTTTCTTT
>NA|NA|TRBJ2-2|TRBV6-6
CASTIGGHNTGELFF
TGTGCCAGCACCATCGGGGGGCACAACACCGGGGAGCTGTTTTTT
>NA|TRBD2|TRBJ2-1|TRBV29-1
CSLGGGAYNEQFF
TGCAGCCTCGGCGGGGGAGCCTACAATGAGCAGTTCTTC
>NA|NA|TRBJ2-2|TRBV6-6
CASSLTTTELFF
TGTGCCAGCAGTCTGACTACTACGGAGCTGTTTTTT
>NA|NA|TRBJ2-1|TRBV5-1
CASEEGGRYNEQFF
TGCGCCAGCGAGGAGGGGGGGCGATACAATGAGCAGTTCTTC
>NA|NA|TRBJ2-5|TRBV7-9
CASSSSGHQETQYF
TGTGCCAGCAGTTCCAGCGGGCACCAAGAGACCCAGTACTTC
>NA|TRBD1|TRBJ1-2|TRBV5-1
CASSLEGQEGYGYTF
TGCGCCAGCAGCTTGGAGGGACAGGAAGGCTATGGCTACACCTTC
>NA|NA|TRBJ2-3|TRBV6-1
CASSGQAVGDTQYF
TGTGCCAGCAGTGGACAGGCGGTCGGAGATACGCAGTATTTT
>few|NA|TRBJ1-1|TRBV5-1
CASSSRGDTEAFF
TGCGCCAGCAGCTCCAGGGGTGATACTGAAGCTTTCTTT
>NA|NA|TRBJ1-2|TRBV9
CASSVASRGAEGYTF
TGTGCCAGCAGCGTAGCTTCTCGGGGGGCAGAGGGCTACACCTTC
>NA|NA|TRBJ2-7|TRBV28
CASSTLNRDEQYF
TGTGCCAGCAGTACCCTTAACAGGGACGAGCAGTACTTC